This record concerns one T cell receptor beta chain sequence. This sample was taken from a study of blood T cell repertoires in COVID-19. Per the study methods: Amplified reference gene primers provided the basis for estimating nucleated cell counts. Clones were sequenced by immunoSEQ multiplex PCR, and TCRdb holds only the in-frame ones, with some missing. V and J calls and clone size are those listed in that table; D and trimming were worked out from the DNA. Of 470,000 or so clones detected, around 85% appear once; the ten largest clones hold 3% to 4%. V lost 5 bases, J lost 0 bases, and 10 bases stayed unmatched. Germline V gene sequence: CDR1 SGHTA, CDR2 FQGNSA. The CDR3 sequence is 17 residues long.

The chain links TRBV7-2 to TRBJ1-5; 7 nucleotides line up with TRBD1. The clonotype originates from a human donor in a cohort sampled during active COVID-19. Sequencing was done on a sample of peripheral blood. CDR3 loop: CASSAKDRSYSNQPQHF. The CDR3 region has the DNA TGTGCCAGCAGCGCTAAGGACAGGAGTTATAGCAATCAGCCCCAGCATTTT.